This TCR beta chain originates from a study of T cell changes during pregnancy in multiple sclerosis. The ends were cut back, 1 base at V and 6 bases at J, with 11 bases in the middle. Germline CDR1 reads SGHNT; CDR2 reads YENEEA. CDR3 length: 14 residues. This table comes from immunoSEQ multiplex PCR, and its TCRdb copy is limited to in-frame clones, with some not included. The sample contains approximately 34,000 clones, 90% to 95% of which appear only once. The specimen comprised CD4+ T cells from peripheral blood mononuclear cells, sampled after pregnancy. The TCR sequence derives from a female donor with multiple sclerosis, enrolled in a pregnancy study. This chain joins TRBV11-3 and TRBJ2-3; D gene ambiguous. CDR3: CASSLGLVHDTQYF. CDR3 coding DNA: TGTGCCAGCAGCTTAGGGCTAGTTCACGATACGCAGTATTTT. Drawing the rest from reference TRBV11-3 and TRBJ2-3, the complete variable domain is EAGVVQSPRYKIIEKKQPVAFWCNPISGHNTLYWYLQNLGQGPELLIRYENEEAVDDSQLPKDRFSAERLKGVDSTLKIQPAELGDSAVYLCASSLGLVHDTQYFGPGTRLTVL.